The 16 T cell receptor beta chains in this list originate from one sample, sequenced in a study of T-cell reconstitution after alpha-beta-depleted transplantation in children. It was with unique molecular identifiers that the TCRbeta library was prepared. TCRdb fed the PCR reads into MiXCR, producing one record per CDR3 protein. Found here are hundreds of thousands of distinct CDR3 sequences, less than 15% of them singletons; the top ten hold around 0.76%. The sequenced sample was PBMCs, obtained before TCRalphabeta/CD19-depleted stem cell transplant. The receptors stem from a girl aged 2 to 9 with congenital amegakaryocytic thrombocytopenia, due to receive a stem cell transplant.

Of note for this clonotype: Because it lacks the conserved phenylalanine or tryptophan at the end, this CDR3 is likely a read error. The chain uses TRBV10-1 and TRBJ2-2, with D perhaps matching TRBD1 or TRBD2 (5 bases each). The germline V gene has CDR1 WNHNN and CDR2 SYGVQD (reference sequence). The CDR3 length is 15 residues. The CDR3 DNA reads TGCGCCAGCAGTGAGTCGGACATTTACACCGGGAAGCTGTTTTCT. This sequence encodes CASSESDIYTGKLFS.

This clonotype turned up a few times. The chain combines TRBV5-6 with TRBJ2-1; 14 positions match TRBD2. The CDR3 contains 17 residues. The germline V gene encodes CDR1 SGHDT and CDR2 YYEEEE. With 4 bases clipped from V and 8 bases from J, the junction kept 11 bases outside the gene matches. The CDR3 coding sequence is TGTGCCAGCAGCGGGGGACTAGCGGGAGTTTTATCCGATGAGCAGTTCTTC. Translation: CASSGGLAGVLSDEQFF.

This chain links TRBV7-9 with TRBJ1-3, with unresolved D. Germline V gives CDR1 SEHNR, CDR2 FQNEAQ (reference sequence). The CDR3 runs 14 residues. V lost 4 bases to trimming and J lost 7 bases, with 14 bases between them. CDR3 amino acids: CASSSGGGSNTIYF. CDR3 in DNA: TGTGCCAGCAGCTCAGGAGGCGGTAGTAACACCATATATTTT.

This clonotype was seen more than once but under ten times. This sequence joins TRBV7-3 and TRBJ2-1; 11 bases fit TRBD2. Germline V CDR1 and CDR2: SGHTA, FQGTGA. The CDR3 has 15 residues. The V and J ends lost 5 bases and 7 bases, in that order; junction bases with no gene match: 7. CDR3 loop: CASSPRLAGINEQFF. The CDR3 DNA sequence: TGTGCCAGCAGCCCACGACTAGCGGGGATAAATGAGCAGTTCTTC.

This clonotype was seen repeatedly, ten times or more. One junction end disagrees with the germline gene, perhaps due to a read error. This sequence joins TRBV20-1 and TRBJ2-1, with 10 bases identical to TRBD2. The CDR3 covers 20 residues. Germline V gene sequence: CDR1 DFQATT, CDR2 SNEGSKA (reference sequence). This CDR3 reads CSARGTSVGPHTTAYNEQFF. The DNA of the CDR3 is TGCAGTGCAAGAGGGACTAGCGTGGGCCCCCATACCACCGCCTACAATGAGCAGTTCTTC.

This clonotype was recorded many times. The chain recombines TRBV29-1 with TRBJ1-5; D call uncertain. Per the germline V gene, CDR1 is SQVTM and CDR2 is ANQGSEA. Between the trimmed V and J ends, which lost 5 bases and 0 bases, there was a span of 11 bases. The CDR3 has 14 amino acids. The CDR3 protein is CSVPGENSNQPQHF. DNA for the CDR3: TGCAGCGTTCCCGGAGAGAATAGCAATCAGCCCCAGCATTTT. The full variable domain, its missing parts supplied by reference TRBV29-1 and TRBJ1-5, is SAVISQKPSRDICQRGTSLTIQCQVDSQVTMMFWYRQQPGQSLTLIATANQGSEATYESGFVIDKFPISRPNLTFSTLTVSNMSPEDSSIYLCSVPGENSNQPQHFGDGTRLSIL.

This clonotype was counted ten times or more. A read error may produce the germline difference seen at one junction end. The chain has TRBV20-1 and TRBJ2-1; D uncertain. The CDR3 loop spans 8 amino acids. CDR1 is DFQATT and CDR2 is SNEGSKA in the germline V gene (reference sequence). CDR3 in DNA: TGCAGTGCCTCTAAGGGTCTCTTC. Its protein is CSASKGLF.

At least ten counts were recorded for this clonotype. The rearrangement joins TRBV28 to TRBJ1-5; a possible D gene is TRBD1 (5 bases). Germline assignment: CDR1 MDHEN and CDR2 SYDVKM. CDR3 size: 16 residues. V was pared by 3 bases and J by 4 bases, with 16 bases between. The DNA for the CDR3 is TGTGCCAGCAGTTTCCCCCCCGGGGCTGGTAATCAGCCCCAGCATTTT. This encodes CASSFPPGAGNQPQHF.

The sample holds many counts of this clonotype. The chain employs TRBV10-3 and TRBJ2-3; D possibly corresponds to TRBD2 (6 bases). V was pared by 4 bases and J by 4 bases, with 15 bases between. CDR1 ENHRY and CDR2 SYGVKD come from the germline V gene. This CDR3 contains 15 residues. CDR3 coding DNA: TGTGCCATCAGTGGTGAGGGAGGATCCTCAGATACGCAGTATTTT. It specifies CAISGEGGSSDTQYF.

This clonotype has a handful of counts. The chain couples TRBV12-3 or TRBV12-4 to TRBJ2-1; possible D gene TRBD2, 6 bases. This CDR3 region has 15 residues. V lost 4 bases and J 2 bases, leaving 12 bases between the germline ends. The CDR3 sequence is CASSYGAGTYNEQFF. CDR3 nucleotides: TGTGCCAGCAGTTATGGGGCGGGAACCTACAATGAGCAGTTCTTC.

V gene TRBV30 combines with J gene TRBJ2-2, with D perhaps matching TRBD2 (6 bases). The CDR3 runs 14 residues. Germline V gives CDR1 GTSNPN, CDR2 SVGIG (reference sequence). The V and J ends lost 4 bases and 2 bases respectively, with 11 bases between them. The DNA for the CDR3 is TGTGCCTGGAATCGGGGGAGAAACACCGGGGAGCTGTTTTTT. Translation: CAWNRGRNTGELFF.

The chain combines TRBV20-1 with TRBJ2-1; D is unresolved. V lost 3 bases and J 2 bases, leaving 17 bases between the germline ends. The germline CDR1 and CDR2 sequences are DFQATT and SNEGSKA (reference sequence). The length of the CDR3 is 16 residues. The CDR3: CSASEDRITAYNEQFF. Here the CDR3 DNA reads TGCAGTGCTAGTGAGGATCGGATCACGGCCTACAATGAGCAGTTCTTC.

This clonotype was seen a few times. The rearrangement joins TRBV14 to TRBJ2-7; no firm D call. From germline, CDR1 is SGHDN and CDR2 FVKESK. Trimming pared 2 bases from V and 4 bases from J, leaving 18 bases between. The CDR3 loop spans 16 amino acids. CDR3 region: CASSQRVLVIWYEQYF. CDR3 in DNA: TGTGCCAGCAGCCAAAGAGTTCTAGTGATTTGGTACGAGCAGTACTTC.

The V call is TRBV5-1, the J call TRBJ2-7; the D is unclear. The germline gives CDR1 SGHRS, CDR2 YFSETQ. This CDR3 comprises 13 residues. Trimming took 5 bases from V and 3 from J, leaving 12 bases between them. CDR3 in amino acids: CASSPEGLYEQYF. DNA for the CDR3: TGCGCCAGCAGTCCAGAAGGGCTCTACGAGCAGTACTTC.

This clonotype appeared a few times. The CDR3 reads CASSLSFGGQPQHF. In DNA form, the CDR3 reads TGTGCCAGCAGTTTATCGTTCGGGGGTCAGCCCCAGCATTTT. The chain combines TRBV27 with TRBJ1-5, with D tentatively TRBD1 (5 bases). The CDR3 loop spans 14 amino acids. The germline V gene has CDR1 MNHEY and CDR2 SMNVEV (reference sequence). The germline V and J ends were trimmed by 0 bases and 6 bases, with 9 bases remaining between them.

This clonotype was detected many times. The chain has TRBV5-1 and TRBJ2-5, with a weak D call TRBD1 (5 bases). The CDR3 is 13 amino acids. V lost 7 bases and J lost 2, with 12 bases in between. Germline CDR1 and CDR2: SGHRS and YFSETQ. The CDR3 region has the DNA TGCGCCAGCTCAGGGTTGGGACAAGAGACCCAGTACTTC. It codes for CASSGLGQETQYF.